These T cell receptor beta chains were read from a single sample in a study of CXCR3-negative and CXCR3-positive naive CD8 T cells. Following a re-call of the 5' RACE reads, TCRdb has one entry per CDR3 protein and lacks DNA. The repertoire shows 130,000 to 150,000 distinct CDR3 sequences; the top ten hold 0.25% to 0.3%. Sequenced sample: naive CXCR3+ CD8+ T cells from blood. These receptor sequences come from a human donor in good health. Some clones in this sample may be carry-over from other donors' samples. Both conserved end residues are part of each CDR3. The order of the fields is V gene, J gene, CDR3 protein.

V: TRBV12-3/TRBV12-4; J: TRBJ1-1; CDR3: CASSPVDPKNTEAFF
V: TRBV29-1; J: TRBJ2-1; CDR3: CSIGTGETNEQFF
V: TRBV29-1; J: TRBJ1-3; CDR3: CSIRGAGNTIYF
V: TRBV4-3; J: TRBJ2-1; CDR3: CASSQKDTSSYNEQFF
V: TRBV5-5; J: TRBJ1-1; CDR3: CASSLWGDPNTEAFF
V: TRBV5-1; J: TRBJ2-7; CDR3: CASSSKGQRTSYEQYF
V: TRBV29-1; J: TRBJ2-2; CDR3: CSVEEQDTGELFF
V: TRBV29-1; J: TRBJ2-6; CDR3: CSVLADQALGGANVLTF
V: TRBV5-6; J: TRBJ1-5; CDR3: CASSLGDTGVYSNQPQHF
V: TRBV29-1; J: TRBJ2-3; CDR3: CSVPSSAFRGLAVSSPTDTQYF
V: TRBV5-1; J: TRBJ1-2; CDR3: CASSPEIGDFNYGYTF
V: TRBV3-1; J: TRBJ2-2; CDR3: CASSQDRTTQNTGELFF
V: TRBV7-3; J: TRBJ2-5; CDR3: CASSSLAGEETQYF
V: TRBV4-1; J: TRBJ2-6; CDR3: CASSQTTVDPGANVLTF
V: TRBV28; J: TRBJ1-4; CDR3: CASSRQGLNEKLFF
V: TRBV27; J: TRBJ1-5; CDR3: CASRRDGNRPQHF
V: TRBV7-2; J: TRBJ2-7; CDR3: CASSPSGYEQYF
V: TRBV5-1; J: TRBJ2-2; CDR3: CASSFYRNTGELFF
V: TRBV5-1; J: TRBJ1-1; CDR3: CASSLFRGSAEAFF
V: TRBV5-6; J: TRBJ2-7; CDR3: CASSPDWSSYEQYF
V: TRBV20-1; J: TRBJ2-1; CDR3: CSARDLWRGPSYNEQFF
V: TRBV7-6; J: TRBJ1-2; CDR3: CASSLEVGQRADGYTF
V: TRBV27; J: TRBJ1-5; CDR3: CASSRTGLQPQHF
V: TRBV4-3; J: TRBJ1-6; CDR3: CASSQAKGSGNSPLHF
V: TRBV20-1; J: TRBJ1-5; CDR3: CSAGARVGNQPQHF
V: TRBV9; J: TRBJ2-2; CDR3: CASSAPRDRTNTGELFF
V: TRBV7-6; J: TRBJ1-6; CDR3: CASSFPISYNSPLHF
V: TRBV7-9; J: TRBJ2-5; CDR3: CASSLGVRTGLQETQYF
V: TRBV7-3; J: TRBJ2-2; CDR3: CASSLVHTGELFF
V: TRBV29-1; J: TRBJ2-6; CDR3: CNVEEPDSGANVLTF
V: TRBV4-2; J: TRBJ1-2; CDR3: CASSQETNLNYGYTF
V: TRBV5-1; J: TRBJ1-1; CDR3: CASSIGRMNTEAIF
V: TRBV29-1; J: TRBJ2-1; CDR3: CSGDDQGEQFF
V: TRBV7-8; J: TRBJ1-2; CDR3: CASSPGTGGAYGYTF
V: TRBV12-3/TRBV12-4; J: TRBJ2-1; CDR3: CASSFLGADNEQFF
V: TRBV21-1; J: TRBJ2-2; CDR3: CASSPPTTSGGPMNTGELFF
V: TRBV29-1; J: TRBJ2-7; CDR3: CSASGGYEQYF